This T cell receptor (beta chain) was retrieved from a study of T cell changes during pregnancy in multiple sclerosis. Libraries were prepared by immunoSEQ multiplex PCR; TCRdb keeps only in-frame clonotypes and omits some of them. The table lists about 36,000 clones, 80% to 95% of them singletons. CDR3 length: 17 residues. V was trimmed by 0 bases and J by 2 bases, leaving 12 bases between them. CDR1 is SGHRS and CDR2 is YFSETQ in the germline V gene. Sequenced here: CD4+ T cells from peripheral blood mononuclear cells, sampled in the third trimester of pregnancy. The chain uses TRBV5-1 and TRBJ2-6; weak D call: TRBD2 (6 bases). The source of this sequence is a female donor in good health, enrolled as a control in a pregnancy study. The chain's CDR3 is CASSLGQGGPGANVLTF. CDR3 DNA: TGCGCCAGCAGCTTGGGTCAGGGAGGCCCTGGGGCCAACGTCCTGACTTTC.